A selection of T cell receptor beta chains follows, all from one sample in a study of T cells in localized non-small cell lung cancer. Produced via immunoSEQ multiplex PCR; TCRdb's table is partial and in-frame only. Altogether about 52,000 clones are present, around 80% being singletons, with the ten largest covering roughly 4%. The sequenced sample was PBMCs, obtained before any cancer treatment. Receptor source: a woman aged 40-69 years with stage II lung adenocarcinoma. Both conserved end residues are part of each CDR3. The order of the fields is J gene, D gene, clone size, V gene, CDR3 DNA, CDR3 protein. A D gene is named only where the DNA matches it firmly. Some rows have no size entry. The others give once, few or many, or a class for an expanded clone.

>TRBJ2-4|TRBD1|once|TRBV5-8
TGTGCCAGCAGCCGGACAGGGGAGTCCAAAAACATTCAGTACTTC
CASSRTGESKNIQYF
>TRBJ2-7|NA|NA|TRBV27
TGTGCCAGCAGCAGGGGCGTTTCCTACGAGCAGTACTTC
CASSRGVSYEQYF
>TRBJ1-1|NA|NA|TRBV19
TGTGCCAGTAGTCCCTTTTCGGGGACTGAAGCTTTCTTT
CASSPFSGTEAFF
>TRBJ1-2|TRBD1|NA|TRBV4-2
TGTGCCAGCAGCTCCGGGACAGGAGGTAACTATGGCTACACCTTC
CASSSGTGGNYGYTF
>TRBJ1-2|NA|few|TRBV29-1
TGCAGCGCCGGACAGACTAACTATGGCTACACCTTC
CSAGQTNYGYTF
>TRBJ1-2|NA|NA|TRBV11-2
TGTGCCAGCAGCTTAGTTACAGCAGGGAACTATGGCTACACCTTC
CASSLVTAGNYGYTF
>TRBJ2-7|NA|NA|TRBV14
TGTGCCAGCAGCCAAGGGTCTGGAGGGGGTCTCTACGAGCAGTACTTC
CASSQGSGGGLYEQYF
>TRBJ1-1|TRBD1|NA|TRBV27
TGTGCCAGCAGTCCCCGGACAGGGGGTGGGGGGGTTGAAGCTTTCTTT
CASSPRTGGGGVEAFF
>TRBJ1-1|NA|NA|TRBV29-1
TGCAGCGCACAGGGAAACGGGGACACTGAAGCTTTCTTT
CSAQGNGDTEAFF
>TRBJ1-2|NA|once|TRBV18
TGTGCCAGCTCACCACGATCGGACGGGGGGCAGTATGGCTACACCTTC
CASSPRSDGGQYGYTF
>TRBJ1-1|NA|NA|TRBV4-1
TGCGCCAGCAGCCAAGTGGTGAACACTGAAGCTTTCTTT
CASSQVVNTEAFF
>TRBJ2-7|NA|NA|TRBV18
TGTGCCAGCTCGCGACAGGGAGCGGGAGAGCAGTACTTC
CASSRQGAGEQYF
>TRBJ2-1|TRBD2|few|TRBV9
TGTGCCAGCAGCGTGACTAGCGGCAATGAGCAGTTCTTC
CASSVTSGNEQFF
>TRBJ1-1|NA|medium-sized|TRBV25-1
TGTGCCAGCAGGGGATCACCGACCCAGGGACGGACTGAAGCTTTCTTT
CASRGSPTQGRTEAFF
>TRBJ2-6|TRBD1|NA|TRBV7-2
TGTGCCAGCAGCACCGGGACAGGGAGCTCTGGGGCCAACGTCCTGACTTTC
CASSTGTGSSGANVLTF
>TRBJ2-5|TRBD1|NA|TRBV28
TGTGCCAGCAGTTTTCCCCGGACAGGGGGCGAAGAGACCCAGTACTTC
CASSFPRTGGEETQYF
>TRBJ2-3|TRBD2|NA|TRBV2
TGTGCCAGCAGGGCGGGACTAGCGGACCTAGATACGCAGTATTTT
CASRAGLADLDTQYF
>TRBJ2-7|NA|few|TRBV15
TGTGCCACCAGCAGCCCGAAGGATATGTCCTACGAGCAGTACTTC
CATSSPKDMSYEQYF
>TRBJ2-3|TRBD1|NA|TRBV6-4
TGTGCCAGCGCTCGAAGCCAGGGGGGCACAGATACGCAGTATTTT
CASARSQGGTDTQYF
>TRBJ1-2|NA|NA|TRBV6-5
TGTGCCAGCAGTCCCCGCCGCACAGCTAACTATGGCTACACCTTC
CASSPRRTANYGYTF
>TRBJ1-1|TRBD1|NA|TRBV6-5
TGTGCCAGCAGTTACAGGGGGCGCCGGACTGAAGCTTTCTTT
CASSYRGRRTEAFF
>TRBJ1-3|NA|NA|TRBV29-1
TGCAGCGTTCACCACGGAAACTCTGGAAACACCATATATTTT
CSVHHGNSGNTIYF
>TRBJ1-1|NA|NA|TRBV28
TGTGCCAGCAGTAGTAGGGGTGAAGCTTTCTTT
CASSSRGEAFF
>TRBJ2-1|TRBD2|NA|TRBV4-3
TGCGCCAGCAGCCAACGACTAGCGGGGTTTAATGAGCAGTTCTTC
CASSQRLAGFNEQFF
>TRBJ1-5|NA|NA|TRBV6-1
TGTGCCAGCAGTGAAGTACAGCCCCAGCATTTT
CASSEVQPQHF
>TRBJ2-1|NA|once|TRBV18
TGTGCCAGCTCACCACCGATAGGGGACAATGAGCAGTTCTTC
CASSPPIGDNEQFF
>TRBJ1-5|NA|few|TRBV30
TGTGCCTGGAGTCTCAGGGATAATCAGCCCCAGCATTTT
CAWSLRDNQPQHF
>TRBJ1-2|NA|once|TRBV6-5
TGTGCCAGCAGGTCTATCCAGGACTATGGCTACACCTTC
CASRSIQDYGYTF
>TRBJ2-2|TRBD2|once|TRBV4-2
TGTGCCAGCAGCCAGACCGGGACTAGCGGAACCGGGGAGCTGTTTTTT
CASSQTGTSGTGELFF
>TRBJ2-1|NA|NA|TRBV5-4
TGTGCCAGCAGCTTGGTAGGGAGCTACAATGAGCAGTTCTTC
CASSLVGSYNEQFF
>TRBJ2-1|NA|NA|TRBV7-2
TGTGCCAGCAGCTTTCTCATTCCGGAGCAGTTCTTC
CASSFLIPEQFF